This TCR beta chain is from a study of T cells in tuberculosis. Points on this clone: Its matching antigen is unknown.

General observations from the study: Smaller distances to GMM-specific TCRs suggested their expansion in active tuberculosis. Active tuberculosis cases were adults; controls were adolescents.

Profiled with immunoSEQ multiplex PCR; TCRdb holds only in-frame clones, not every one. The table has around 30,000 clones, 90% to 95% seen once; the top ten hold less than 5.5%. V shed 2 bases, J shed 7 bases, and the junction held 7 bases outside the gene matches. CDR3 length: 14 amino acids. CDR1 MNHEY and CDR2 SVGAGI come from the germline V gene. Sequencing was carried out using PBMCs. The TCR sequence derives from a donor aged 5-35 years with latent tuberculosis or without tuberculosis infection. The chain links TRBV6-5 to TRBJ1-1, with 7 bases aligning to TRBD1. The CDR3 DNA reads TGTGCCAGCAGTTACGGGGACAGCCGTCGTGAAGCTTTCTTT. Translation gives CASSYGDSRREAFF.